What follows are 10 T cell receptor beta chains derived from one specimen sequenced in a study of control samples from healthy donors and cancer patients. Produced via immunoSEQ multiplex PCR; TCRdb's table is partial and in-frame only. The profile shows tens of thousands of clones, about 79% of them singletons. The specimen was PBMCs. The receptors shown here come from a man aged 60-69 years with head and neck cancer.

The rearrangement links TRBV5-4 to TRBJ2-7; D gene uncertain. Germline V gives CDR1 SGHNT, CDR2 YYREEE (reference sequence). This CDR3 is 13 amino acids long. V was trimmed by 1 base and J by 5 bases, leaving 10 bases between them. The CDR3 here is CASSLPGRHEQYF. The CDR3 DNA follows: TGTGCCAGCAGCTTGCCGGGTCGCCACGAGCAGTACTTC.

This chain joins TRBV5-1 and TRBJ2-1; D remains unclear. Germline loops: CDR1 SGHRS, CDR2 YFSETQ. V was trimmed by 0 bases and J by 6 bases, leaving 10 bases between them. This CDR3 is 14 amino acids long. This CDR3 is CASSLGNGLNEQFF. The CDR3 nucleotides read TGCGCCAGCAGCTTGGGGAATGGTCTCAATGAGCAGTTCTTC.

The V gene is TRBV28, the J gene TRBJ1-6; D remains unclear. Germline V CDR1 and CDR2: MDHEN, SYDVKM. This CDR3 region has 17 residues. With 4 bases removed from V and 0 bases from J, the gap between germline ends came to 13 bases. DNA for the CDR3: TGTGCCAGCAGTTCCCGGGAAGTGAGCTCCTATAATTCACCCCTCCACTTT. It encodes CASSSREVSSYNSPLHF.

This clone appeared a few times. The rearrangement links TRBV15 to TRBJ2-1; perhaps TRBD2 as D (6 bases). The CDR3 is made up of 16 amino acids. Trimming shortened V by 1 base and J by 6 bases, and 16 bases separated the two germline ends. The germline CDR1 and CDR2 sequences are LNHNV and YYDKDF (reference sequence). CDR3 region: CATSRVHFSGPNEQFF. DNA of the CDR3: TGTGCCACCAGCAGAGTCCATTTTAGCGGCCCCAATGAGCAGTTCTTC.

This clone has just one count. This sequence joins TRBV5-4 and TRBJ2-5; tentatively, D is TRBD2 (6 bases). Trimming stripped 2 bases from V and 4 bases from J, with 12 bases between. CDR1 and CDR2 from the germline V gene are SGHNT and YYREEE (reference sequence). The CDR3 covers 14 residues. DNA of the CDR3: TGTGCCAGCAGCTTAAGGAGGGAGGTAGAGACCCAGTACTTC. It codes for CASSLRREVETQYF.

The sample holds one count of this clone. V usage is TRBV7-7 and J usage is TRBJ2-6, with D hard to call. The germline gives CDR1 SSHAT, CDR2 FNYEAQ (reference sequence). CDR3 length equals 14 residues. The germline V and J ends were trimmed by 5 bases and 1 base, with 6 bases remaining between them. The CDR3 nucleotides read TGTGCCAGCAGCCCCAGTTCTGGGGCCAACGTCCTGACTTTC. Amino acid sequence: CASSPSSGANVLTF.

The CDR3 sequence: CAIRRSAGWSYEQYF. The CDR3 DNA reads TGTGCCATCCGCCGTTCGGCAGGTTGGAGTTACGAGCAGTACTTC. V is TRBV10-3 and J is TRBJ2-7; D gene ambiguous. Trimming removed 8 bases at V and 4 bases at J, with 21 bases between. Germline-derived CDR1 and CDR2 are ENHRY and SYGVKD. The CDR3 runs 15 residues.

The rearrangement uses TRBV2 and TRBJ1-5; 8 nucleotides agree with TRBD1. V lost 5 bases and J lost 6; bases outside the gene matches: 9. The germline V gene has CDR1 SNHLY and CDR2 FYNNEI. This CDR3 comprises 15 residues. Written as DNA, the CDR3 is TGTGCCAGCAGTCTAGGACAGGGTGCGTCTCAGCCCCAGCATTTT. Protein sequence: CASSLGQGASQPQHF.

The J gene is TRBJ2-5, the V gene TRBV12-3 or TRBV12-4; the match to TRBD2 covers 7 bases. CDR3 length: 13 residues. The J segment lost 4 bases and the V segment lost 6 bases, leaving 5 bases of the junction unmatched. CDR3 sequence (DNA): TGTGCCAGCAGAAAATCGGGGGGAGAGACCCAGTACTTC. It is translated as CASRKSGGETQYF.

This chain uses TRBV5-1 with TRBJ1-4, with unresolved D. Germline V gene lookup returns CDR1 SGHRS and CDR2 YFSETQ. CDR3 length equals 14 residues. Trimming stripped 0 bases from V and 7 bases from J, with 10 bases between. This chain's CDR3 is CASSLGPASEKLFF. For the CDR3, the DNA is TGCGCCAGCAGCTTGGGTCCCGCCAGTGAAAAACTGTTTTTT.